This T cell receptor beta chain was captured by sequencing in a study of OX40 agonist ivuxolimab in advanced cancers. Study context: While on treatment, patients had intravenous ivuxolimab at 0.01 to 10 mg/kg every 2 weeks.

No patient had autoimmune disease or received systemic immunosuppression. Sampling times: baseline, cycle 4 day 1, cycle 7 day 1. Overall study findings and caveats: The study did not work out the antigen specificity of the expanded peripheral T cells.

Per germline, CDR1 SQVTM and CDR2 ANQGSEA. With 6 bases removed from V and 4 bases from J, the gap between germline ends came to 15 bases. This CDR3 has 14 amino acids. This table comes from immunoSEQ multiplex PCR, and its TCRdb copy is limited to in-frame clones, with some not included. The table shows around 140,000 clones, with just over 90% occurring only once. With respect to this clone: Its antigen is undetermined.

The rearrangement uses TRBV29-1 and TRBJ1-4; a possible D gene is TRBD1 (5 bases). The sequence came from an adult with an advanced solid tumor such as melanoma, head and neck, liver or kidney cancer. The material was CD4+ or CD8+ T cells sorted from blood, obtained in a trial of the OX40 agonist ivuxolimab. This CDR3 reads CSVLTTENNEKLFF. In nucleotides, the CDR3 is TGCAGCGTCCTAACGACAGAGAATAATGAAAAACTGTTTTTT.